The 5 T cell receptor beta chains reported below all come from one sample, sequenced in a study of blood T cell repertoires in COVID-19. Only in-frame clones appear in the TCRdb table, and some are missing; sequencing was by immunoSEQ multiplex PCR. Of roughly 41,000 clones in the sample, approximately 90% were seen once. Sequencing was carried out using peripheral blood. The origin of the receptors is a human donor in a cohort sampled during active COVID-19.

This clone was recorded a few times. The CDR3 is CASILTSGYNEQFF. The CDR3 DNA is TGTGCCAGCATCCTGACTAGCGGATACAATGAGCAGTTCTTC. V gene TRBV28 combines with J gene TRBJ2-1; 9 nucleotides match TRBD2. After removal of 7 bases from V and 4 bases from J, the junction contained 5 bases not matched to a gene. The germline CDR1 and CDR2 sequences are MDHEN and SYDVKM. There are 14 residues in the CDR3.

This chain joins TRBV5-1 and TRBJ2-7; a weak D match, TRBD2 (6 bases). The CDR3 spans 14 residues. Trimming shortened V by 0 bases and J by 2 bases, and 9 bases separated the two germline ends. The germline gives CDR1 SGHRS, CDR2 YFSETQ. CDR3 sequence reads: CASSLAGSAYEQYF. As DNA, the CDR3 is TGCGCCAGCAGCTTGGCCGGGAGTGCCTACGAGCAGTACTTC.

The chain joins TRBV10-2 to TRBJ2-1, with TRBD2 identical over 12 bases. This CDR3 comprises 17 residues. The V gene end was trimmed by 2 bases and the J gene end by 2 bases; junction bases not matched to a gene: 4. Germline V gene sequence: CDR1 WSHSY, CDR2 SAAADI. The chain's CDR3 is CASSEPRTSGTYNEQFF. CDR3 coding DNA: TGCGCCAGCAGTGAGCCACGGACTAGCGGGACCTACAATGAGCAGTTCTTC.

This chain connects TRBV5-1 to TRBJ2-2; tentatively, D is TRBD2 (6 bases). Deletions cut 0 bases from V and 5 bases from J, with 14 bases between. The CDR3 runs to 16 residues. Looked up from germline, CDR1 is SGHRS and CDR2 is YFSETQ. The CDR3 DNA reads TGCGCCAGCAGCTTGGGGGAGGACGGAGGGACCGGGGAGCTGTTTTTT. This encodes CASSLGEDGGTGELFF.

V usage is TRBV3-1 (or the pseudogene TRBV3-2) and J usage is TRBJ2-4; no clear D. V dropped 1 base and J dropped 4 bases, with 8 bases sitting between them. CDR1 LGHDT and CDR2 YNNKEL come from the germline V gene (reference sequence). The CDR3 length is 14 residues. In nucleotides, the CDR3 is TGTGCCAGCAGCCAAGGTCAGGCTAAAAACATTCAGTACTTC. This gives the protein CASSQGQAKNIQYF.